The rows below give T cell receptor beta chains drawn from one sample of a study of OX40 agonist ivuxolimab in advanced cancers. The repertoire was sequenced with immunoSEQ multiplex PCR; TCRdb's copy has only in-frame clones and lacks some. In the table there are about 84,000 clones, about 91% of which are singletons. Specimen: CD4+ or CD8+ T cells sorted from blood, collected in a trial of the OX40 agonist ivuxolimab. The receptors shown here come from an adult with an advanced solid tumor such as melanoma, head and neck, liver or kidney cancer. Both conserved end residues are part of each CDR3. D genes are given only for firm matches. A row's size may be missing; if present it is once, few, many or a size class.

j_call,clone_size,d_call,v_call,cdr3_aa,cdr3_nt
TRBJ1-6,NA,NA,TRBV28,CASSLVSQDSPLHF,TGTGCCAGCAGTTTGGTCTCTCAAGATTCACCCCTCCACTTT
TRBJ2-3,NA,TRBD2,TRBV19,CASSTSGLARGVAQYF,TGTGCCAGTAGTACCAGCGGACTAGCGCGCGGGGTTGCGCAGTATTTT
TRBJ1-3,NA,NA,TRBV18,CASSPQSQLALSGNTIYF,TGTGCCAGCTCACCACAGTCTCAGCTGGCCCTCTCTGGAAACACCATATATTTT
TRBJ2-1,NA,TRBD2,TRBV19,CASKGLAGEGYNEQFF,TGTGCCAGTAAGGGACTAGCGGGAGAAGGGTACAATGAGCAGTTCTTC
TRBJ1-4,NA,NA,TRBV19,CASSIVMPTTNEKLFF,TGTGCCAGTAGTATAGTGATGCCCACAACTAATGAAAAACTGTTTTTT
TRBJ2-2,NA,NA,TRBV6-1,CASSVERYAGELFF,TGTGCCAGCAGTGTTGAGCGTTACGCCGGGGAGCTGTTTTTT
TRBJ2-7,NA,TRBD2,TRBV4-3,CASSPIVSASGSLHEQYF,TGCGCCAGCAGCCCGATCGTATCCGCTAGCGGGAGTCTCCACGAGCAGTACTTC
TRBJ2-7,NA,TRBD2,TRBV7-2,CASSLRTSGFYEQYF,TGTGCCAGCAGCCTCAGGACTAGCGGTTTCTACGAGCAGTACTTC
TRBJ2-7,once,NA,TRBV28,CASSPYRDNSYEQYF,TGTGCCAGCAGCCCATACCGGGACAACTCCTACGAGCAGTACTTC
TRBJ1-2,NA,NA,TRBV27,CASSERTGGYTF,TGTGCCAGCAGTGAACGGACCGGTGGCTACACCTTC
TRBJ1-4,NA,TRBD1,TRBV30,CAWSAGTGAEKLFF,TGTGCCTGGAGTGCCGGGACAGGGGCTGAAAAACTGTTTTTT
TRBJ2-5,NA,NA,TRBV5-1,CASSPLGETQYF,TGCGCCAGCAGCCCCCTGGGAGAGACCCAGTACTTC
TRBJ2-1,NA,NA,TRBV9,CASSVARIPGNNEQFF,TGTGCCAGCAGCGTAGCTAGAATTCCGGGAAACAATGAGCAGTTCTTC
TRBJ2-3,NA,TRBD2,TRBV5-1,CASSLAGLVLDTQYF,TGCGCCAGCAGCTTAGCGGGACTTGTCCTAGATACGCAGTATTTT
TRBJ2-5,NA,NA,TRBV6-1,CASSFDTFQETQYF,TGTGCCAGCAGTTTCGACACCTTCCAAGAGACCCAGTACTTC
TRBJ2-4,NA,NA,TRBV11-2,CASSLDTDIQYF,TGTGCCAGCAGCTTAGATACAGACATTCAGTACTTC
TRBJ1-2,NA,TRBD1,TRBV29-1,CSVGRGQFYGYTF,TGCAGCGTTGGCAGGGGGCAATTCTATGGCTACACCTTC
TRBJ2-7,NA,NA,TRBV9,CALNPAEQYF,TGTGCCCTCAATCCGGCCGAGCAGTACTTC
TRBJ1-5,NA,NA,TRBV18,CASSPVGQYQPQHF,TGTGCCAGCTCACCGGTGGGGCAGTATCAGCCCCAGCATTTT
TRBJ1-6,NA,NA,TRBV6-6,CASSTGNSPLHF,TGTGCCAGCAGTACGGGGAATTCACCCCTCCACTTT
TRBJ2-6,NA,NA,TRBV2,CASSNRGAGANVLTF,TGTGCCAGCAGTAATCGAGGGGCTGGGGCCAACGTCCTGACTTTC
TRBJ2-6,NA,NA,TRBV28,CASSSVPGGLGANVLTF,TGTGCCAGCAGTTCGGTCCCCGGGGGCCTTGGGGCCAACGTCCTGACTTTC
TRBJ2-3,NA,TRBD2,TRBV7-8,CASSEREGADTQYF,TGTGCCAGCAGCGAGCGGGAGGGGGCGGATACGCAGTATTTT
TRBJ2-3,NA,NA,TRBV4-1,CASSQGLFTDTQYF,TGCGCCAGCAGCCAAGGACTTTTCACAGATACGCAGTATTTT
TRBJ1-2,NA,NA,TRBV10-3,CATSPGGFGYTF,TGTGCCACGTCTCCGGGGGGATTTGGCTACACCTTC
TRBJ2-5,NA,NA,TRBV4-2,CASSQEGRLQETQYF,TGTGCCAGCAGCCAAGAAGGCAGGCTTCAAGAGACCCAGTACTTC
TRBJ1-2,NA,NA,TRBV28,CASTQSDGRRYTF,TGTGCCAGCACCCAATCGGACGGGAGGCGCTACACCTTC
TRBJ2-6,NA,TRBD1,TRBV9,CASSYDRGYVLTF,TGTGCCAGCAGCTACGACAGGGGTTACGTCCTGACTTTC
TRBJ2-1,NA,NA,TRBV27,CASSFSGSNNEQFF,TGTGCCAGCAGTTTCAGTGGGTCAAACAATGAGCAGTTCTTC
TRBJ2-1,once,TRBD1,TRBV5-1,CASSHGQGLDNEQFF,TGCGCCAGCAGCCACGGACAGGGGTTAGACAATGAGCAGTTCTTC
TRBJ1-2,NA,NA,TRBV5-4,CASSLVSGRWYGYTF,TGTGCCAGCAGCTTGGTCTCAGGGAGGTGGTATGGCTACACCTTC
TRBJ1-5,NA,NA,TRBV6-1,CASSGRQLYQPQHF,TGTGCCAGCTCTGGTCGACAGCTTTATCAGCCCCAGCATTTT
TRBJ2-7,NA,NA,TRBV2,CASRGTFSYEQYF,TGTGCCAGCAGGGGGACATTTTCCTACGAGCAGTACTTC
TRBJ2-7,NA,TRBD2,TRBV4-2,CASSKSVAGAAYEQYF,TGTGCCAGCAGCAAAAGTGTAGCGGGGGCCGCCTACGAGCAGTACTTC
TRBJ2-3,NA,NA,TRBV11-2,CASSLDYTGDTQYF,TGTGCCAGCAGCTTAGATTATACGGGAGATACGCAGTATTTT
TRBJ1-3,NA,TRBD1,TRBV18,CASSPLQGADGNTIYF,TGTGCCAGCTCACCGCTACAGGGGGCGGATGGAAACACCATATATTTT
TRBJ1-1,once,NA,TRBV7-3,CASSYYARGGNTEAFF,TGTGCCAGCAGCTACTATGCGCGCGGGGGGAACACTGAAGCTTTCTTT
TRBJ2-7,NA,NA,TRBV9,CASSVNPGPGGEQYF,TGTGCCAGCAGCGTAAACCCAGGGCCAGGAGGGGAGCAGTACTTC
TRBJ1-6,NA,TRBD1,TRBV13,CASSQTGPHSPLHF,TGTGCCAGCAGCCAGACAGGGCCGCATTCACCCCTCCACTTT
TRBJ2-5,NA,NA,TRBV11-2,CASSSSYETQYF,TGTGCCAGCAGCTCATCTTACGAGACCCAGTACTTC
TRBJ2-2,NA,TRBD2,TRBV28,CASSLGLAGRGELFF,TGTGCCAGCAGTCTGGGACTAGCGGGGCGCGGGGAGCTGTTTTTT
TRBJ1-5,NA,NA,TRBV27,CASSSGRRRPQHF,TGTGCCAGCAGTTCCGGTAGGCGGCGGCCCCAGCATTTT
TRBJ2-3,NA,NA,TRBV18,CASSPPAGSRHIDTQYF,TGTGCCAGCTCCCCCCCCGCGGGTTCGAGGCACATAGATACGCAGTATTTT
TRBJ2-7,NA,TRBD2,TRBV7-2,CASSLAGVYEQYF,TGTGCCAGCAGTCTAGCGGGAGTCTACGAGCAGTACTTC
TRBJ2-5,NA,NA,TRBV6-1,CASSELGRAEETQYF,TGTGCCAGCAGTGAATTGGGGCGGGCGGAAGAGACCCAGTACTTC
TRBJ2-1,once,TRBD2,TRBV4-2,CASSPPRASGREDEQFF,TGTGCCAGCAGCCCCCCGCGAGCTAGCGGGAGAGAGGATGAGCAGTTCTTC
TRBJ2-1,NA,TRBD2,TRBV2,CASSFAGGNTNEQFF,TGTGCCAGCAGTTTTGCGGGGGGGAATACAAATGAGCAGTTCTTC
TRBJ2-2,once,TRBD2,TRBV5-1,CASSLGAGEITGELFF,TGCGCCAGCAGCTTGGGGGCGGGGGAGATCACCGGGGAGCTGTTTTTT
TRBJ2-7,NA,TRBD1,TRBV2,CASSTGQGIVEQYF,TGTGCCAGCAGTACCGGACAGGGGATAGTCGAGCAGTACTTC
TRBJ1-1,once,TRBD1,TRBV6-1,CASSVDRGGEAFF,TGTGCCAGCAGTGTAGACAGGGGTGGTGAAGCTTTCTTT
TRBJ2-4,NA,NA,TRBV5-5,CASSLLRTDRNIQYF,TGTGCCAGCAGCCTATTACGGACAGATAGAAACATTCAGTACTTC
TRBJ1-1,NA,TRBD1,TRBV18,CASSPWQGRGYTEAFF,TGTGCCAGCTCACCATGGCAGGGCAGGGGGTACACTGAAGCTTTCTTT
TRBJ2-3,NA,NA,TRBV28,CASSSIIGGDTQYF,TGTGCCAGCAGTTCAATAATTGGAGGGGATACGCAGTATTTT
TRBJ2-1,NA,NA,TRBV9,CASSVLQASGNEQFF,TGTGCCAGCAGCGTTTTACAGGCCTCGGGGAATGAGCAGTTCTTC
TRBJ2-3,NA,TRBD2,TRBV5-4,CASSLATGGRGDTQYF,TGTGCCAGCAGCTTGGCCACGGGGGGGCGTGGAGATACGCAGTATTTT
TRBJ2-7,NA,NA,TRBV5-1,CASSSLIEAYEQYF,TGCGCCAGCAGCTCTTTGATAGAAGCCTACGAGCAGTACTTC
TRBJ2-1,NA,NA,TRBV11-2,CASSLDTGRIGNNEQFF,TGTGCCAGCAGCTTAGATACGGGCCGAATCGGAAACAATGAGCAGTTCTTC
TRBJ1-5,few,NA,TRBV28,CASSELGGGRPQHF,TGTGCCAGCAGCGAACTGGGTGGGGGCCGGCCCCAGCATTTT
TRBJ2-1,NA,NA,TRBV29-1,CSVEAPGPTYNEQFF,TGCAGCGTTGAAGCCCCCGGGCCCACCTACAATGAGCAGTTCTTC